The rows below give T cell receptor beta chains drawn from one sample of a study of T cells after yellow fever vaccination. TCRdb redid the calling of the 5' RACE reads with MiXCR, one entry per CDR3 protein. The data contain tens of thousands of distinct CDR3 sequences, approximately 7% of them singletons. Specimen: CD8+ T cells sorted from PBMCs, collected around 5 days after the first yellow fever vaccination. Receptors originate from a man aged 18-30 years who received the YFV17D yellow fever vaccine. Both conserved end residues are part of each CDR3. D genes are given only for firm matches. The size field is filled for only some rows; it gives once, few, many or a size class.

len	d_gene	v_gene	abundance	j_gene	CDR3nt	CDR3aa
17	TRBD1	TRBV27	.	TRBJ2-3	TGTGCCAGCAGTTTCGCCCCAGGGGGCGCGGGCACAGATACGCAGTATTTT	CASSFAPGGAGTDTQYF
15	.	TRBV30	few	TRBJ2-1	TGTGCCTGGAGTCCCGACCCCGGCCCCCGCAATGAGCAGTTCTTC	CAWSPDPGPRNEQFF
14	.	TRBV6-5	many	TRBJ1-2	TGTGCCAGCAGCCCCTCCGAGGGCAACTATGGCTACACCTTC	CASSPSEGNYGYTF
17	.	TRBV4-3	many	TRBJ2-3	TGCGCCAGCAGCCAAGATTGGGACCCTCGGGCCCCAGATACGCAGTATTTT	CASSQDWDPRAPDTQYF
11	.	TRBV12-3/TRBV12-4	many	TRBJ1-2	TGTGCCAGCAGTACGGGACTAGGCTACACCTTC	CASSTGLGYTF
14	TRBD1	TRBV11-2	many	TRBJ2-5	TGTGCCAGCAGCCAGACAGGGGGCGGAGAGACCCAGTACTTC	CASSQTGGGETQYF
15	TRBD1	TRBV5-1	.	TRBJ2-5	TGCACCAGCAGCTTATACAGGGGGCTCCAAGAGACCCAGTACTTC	CTSSLYRGLQETQYF
17	.	TRBV20-1	many	TRBJ2-1	TGCAGTGCTAGAGATGATGGAGCAGGGTTGTCCTACAATGAGCAGTTCTTC	CSARDDGAGLSYNEQFF
14	.	TRBV6-2/TRBV6-3	large	TRBJ1-5	TGTGCCAGCAGTGCAGGGGCAGGCAATCAGCCCCAGCATTTT	CASSAGAGNQPQHF
15	.	TRBV6-2/TRBV6-3	many	TRBJ2-3	TGTGCCAGCGGAAACGGGTGGCAGTCCTCAGATACGCAGTATTTT	CASGNGWQSSDTQYF
16	TRBD1	TRBV7-9	few	TRBJ1-3	TGTGCCAGCAGCTTAGCCTCAGGGGGATCTGGAAACACCATATATTTT	CASSLASGGSGNTIYF
15	.	TRBV6-1	.	TRBJ2-5	TGTGCCAGCAGTGAAGGGGGCTACTTCGGGGAGACCCAGTACTTC	CASSEGGYFGETQYF
17	TRBD1	TRBV6-2/TRBV6-3	few	TRBJ1-1	TGTGCCAGCAGTCTAAGGACAGGGTGGGAAGGGAACACTGAAGCTTTCTTT	CASSLRTGWEGNTEAFF
13	TRBD1	TRBV6-2/TRBV6-3	.	TRBJ2-5	TGTGCCAGCAGCATGACAGGGCAAGAGACCCAGTACTTC	CASSMTGQETQYF
15	.	TRBV4-1	.	TRBJ1-2	TGCGCCAGCAGCCAAGAAAGCACCGGGAGGCAGGGCTACACCTTC	CASSQESTGRQGYTF
14	TRBD2	TRBV4-3	many	TRBJ2-3	TGCGCCAGCAGCCAAGCAGCGGGGACAGATACGCAGTATTTT	CASSQAAGTDTQYF
14	TRBD2	TRBV4-2	few	TRBJ2-1	TGTGCCAGCAGTCCCGGACTAGGCCTTAATGAGCAGTTCTTC	CASSPGLGLNEQFF
16	TRBD2	TRBV20-1	.	TRBJ2-2	TGCAGTGCTCGAAGACTAGCGGGGGTGAACACCGGGGAGCTGTTTTTT	CSARRLAGVNTGELFF
15	.	TRBV12-5	once	TRBJ2-1	TGTGCTAGTGCCGCCCAGGGGGGGGGTTACAATGAGCAGTTCTTC	CASAAQGGGYNEQFF
12	.	TRBV30	.	TRBJ2-7	TGTGCCTGGAGTACTATGTCGCGAGAGCAGTACTTC	CAWSTMSREQYF
14	.	TRBV5-1	many	TRBJ2-7	TGCGCCAGCAGCTTGGGGTCAGGCCCCTACGAGCAGTACTTC	CASSLGSGPYEQYF
14	.	TRBV12-3/TRBV12-4	.	TRBJ1-1	TGTGCCAGCAGTCCCGCGGGGGGCGACACTGAAGCTTTCTTT	CASSPAGGDTEAFF
14	.	TRBV7-9	.	TRBJ2-1	TGTGCCAGCAGCCCAGGGCTAGCCCTCAATGAGCAGTTCTTC	CASSPGLALNEQFF
14	.	TRBV7-3	.	TRBJ1-6	TGTGCCAGCAGCTCCGGGGTGGGTAATTCACCCCTCCACTTT	CASSSGVGNSPLHF
15	.	TRBV20-1	many	TRBJ1-1	TGCAGTGCTTGGTCCTCGGGACACCCGAACACTGAAGCTTTCTTT	CSAWSSGHPNTEAFF
15	.	TRBV11-2	many	TRBJ1-1	TGTGCCAGCAGCAACCCAGGGGTTGACAACACTGAAGCTTTCTTT	CASSNPGVDNTEAFF